This TCR beta chain was obtained from a study of T cells in Graves' hyperthyroidism and ophthalmopathy. RNA transcripts provided the source from which TCR beta CDR3 regions were amplified. An initial round of RT-PCR targeting the TCR CDR3 relied on the HTBI primer set. TCRdb called the multiplex PCR reads again in MiXCR, with one record for every CDR3 protein. The sample carries more than 650,000 distinct CDR3 sequences, around 15% recorded once. Clinical symptoms, serum thyroxine, TRAb, thyroid ultrasound and orbital computed tomography informed diagnoses. Whole-study results and caveats: The majority of expanded thyroid clonotypes above 0.001 also appeared in blood.

As for this clonotype: The antigen remains unidentified.

The sample comprised blood. The sequence was collected from a young woman with Graves' hyperthyroidism.

CDR3 coding DNA: TGTGCCAGCAGTAGATCGGCTGCGGGCTATGGCTACACCTTC. Translated, it gives CASSRSAAGYGYTF. The rearrangement uses TRBV25-1 and TRBJ1-2; no reliable D call. CDR1 is MGHDK and CDR2 is SYGVNS in the germline V gene. CDR3 size: 14 residues. The V and J ends lost 5 bases and 4 bases respectively, with 14 bases between them.